One T cell receptor (beta chain) is described in this entry. Antigen unknown. This CDR3 has 13 residues. Looked up from germline, CDR1 is LNHDA and CDR2 is SQIVND (reference sequence). Deletions cut 1 base from V and 9 bases from J, with 10 bases between. This entry comes from a study of fetal regulatory T cell absence and autoimmunity. Overall study findings and caveats: Antigen-driven pancreatic autoimmunity before birth in IPEX was inferred from oligoclonal enrichment.

Here immunoSEQ multiplex PCR was the method, and the copy in TCRdb shows in-frame clones only, minus some. The repertoire includes approximately 49,000 clones, roughly 80% of them detected once, and over 0.4% sits in the top ten. Sample: cord blood. The chain joins TRBV19 to TRBJ2-1; D is possibly TRBD1 (5 bases). The TCR was taken from a newborn boy with IPEX syndrome. CDR3 DNA sequence: TGTGCCAGTAGTATAGGGCAAAGGGGTGAGCAGTTCTTC. Translation gives CASSIGQRGEQFF. Supplemented by reference TRBV19 and TRBJ2-1, the full variable domain reads DGGITQSPKYLFRKEGQNVTLSCEQNLNHDAMYWYRQDPGQGLRLIYYSQIVNDFQKGDIAEGYSVSREKKESFPLTVTSAQKNPTAFYLCASSIGQRGEQFFGPGTRLTVL.